The T cell receptor (beta chain) described here comes from a study of response to subunit inactivated influenza vaccine. TCRdb ran MiXCR on the RT-PCR reads and lists one entry per CDR3 protein. The profile shows a few hundred thousand distinct CDR3 sequences, less than 15% of them singletons. This clonotype was detected a few times. Per germline, CDR1 DFQATT and CDR2 SNEGSKA (reference sequence). This CDR3 comprises 14 residues. V shed 5 bases, J shed 5 bases, and the junction held 10 bases outside the gene matches. The chain employs TRBV20-1 and TRBJ2-5, with 8 bases identical to TRBD2. The TCR was taken from a man aged 50-60 years who received an inactivated influenza vaccine. Material: PBMCs from blood, obtained less than 13 days after vaccination. This CDR3 reads CSAELSGGGETQYF. CDR3 in DNA: TGCAGTGCTGAACTCAGCGGGGGTGGTGAGACCCAGTACTTC.